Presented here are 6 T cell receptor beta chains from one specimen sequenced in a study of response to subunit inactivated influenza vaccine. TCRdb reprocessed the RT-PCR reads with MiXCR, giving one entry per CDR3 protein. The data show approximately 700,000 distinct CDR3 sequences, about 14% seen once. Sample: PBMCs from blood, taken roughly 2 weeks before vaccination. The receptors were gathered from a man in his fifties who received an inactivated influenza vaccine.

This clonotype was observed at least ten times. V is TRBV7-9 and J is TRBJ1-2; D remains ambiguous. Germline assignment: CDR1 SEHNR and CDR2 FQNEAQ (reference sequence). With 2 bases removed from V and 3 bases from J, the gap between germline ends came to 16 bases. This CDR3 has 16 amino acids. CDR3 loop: CASSLPFPDPDYGYTF. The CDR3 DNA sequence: TGTGCCAGCAGCTTACCCTTCCCCGACCCCGACTATGGCTACACCTTC.

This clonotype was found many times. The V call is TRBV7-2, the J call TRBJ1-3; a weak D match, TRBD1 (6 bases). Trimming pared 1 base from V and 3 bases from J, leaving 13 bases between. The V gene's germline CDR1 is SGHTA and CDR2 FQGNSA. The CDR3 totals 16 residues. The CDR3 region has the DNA TGTGCCAGCAGCTTAGTGCCGGGGGCCAATGGAAACACCATATATTTT. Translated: CASSLVPGANGNTIYF.

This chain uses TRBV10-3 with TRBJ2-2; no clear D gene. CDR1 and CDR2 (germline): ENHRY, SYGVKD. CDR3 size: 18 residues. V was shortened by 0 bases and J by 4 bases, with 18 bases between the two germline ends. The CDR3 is CAISESKRFVRGTGELFF. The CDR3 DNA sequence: TGTGCCATCAGTGAGTCGAAACGGTTCGTCCGTGGCACCGGGGAGCTGTTTTTT.

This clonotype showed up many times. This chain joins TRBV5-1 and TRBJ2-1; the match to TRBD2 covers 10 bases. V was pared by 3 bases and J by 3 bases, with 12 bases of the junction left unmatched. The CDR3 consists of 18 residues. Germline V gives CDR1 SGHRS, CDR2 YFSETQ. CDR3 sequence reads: CASSWGNPLAGVYNEQFF. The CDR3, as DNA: TGCGCCAGCAGCTGGGGAAACCCCCTAGCGGGGGTCTACAATGAGCAGTTCTTC. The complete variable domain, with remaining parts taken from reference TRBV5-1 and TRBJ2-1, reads KAGVTQTPRYLIKTRGQQVTLSCSPISGHRSVSWYQQTPGQGLQFLFEYFSETQRNKGNFPGRFSGRQFSNSRSEMNVSTLELGDSALYLCASSWGNPLAGVYNEQFFGPGTRLTVL.

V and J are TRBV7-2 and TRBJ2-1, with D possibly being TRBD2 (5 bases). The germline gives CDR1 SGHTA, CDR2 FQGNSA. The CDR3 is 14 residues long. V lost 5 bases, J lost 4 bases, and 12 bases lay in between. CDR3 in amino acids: CASSPVTGYNEQFF. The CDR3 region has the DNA TGTGCCAGCAGCCCCGTCACGGGGTACAATGAGCAGTTCTTC.

The DNA of the CDR3 is TGTGCCAGCAGCGTTCTTAGCGGGAGTTGGAATGAGCAGTTCTTC. Its translation is CASSVLSGSWNEQFF. The chain uses TRBV3-1 and TRBJ2-1, with 9 positions matching TRBD2. This CDR3 is built from 15 residues. The germline V gene has CDR1 LGHDT and CDR2 YNNKEL (reference sequence). V was pared by 5 bases and J by 7 bases, with 9 bases of the junction left unmatched.